Shown below are 12 T cell receptor beta chains from a single sample sequenced in a study of regulatory T cells in long-lasting Graves disease. Specified time point: newly diagnosed GD, antithyroid drugs for less than 3 months. Making the TCR library involved RNA that had been extracted from PBMCs. Arm-PCR of CDR3 regions and iRepertoire HTBI primers were the basis on which TCR beta libraries were built. TCRdb called the multiplex PCR reads again in MiXCR, with one record for every CDR3 protein. The sample holds 250,000 or so distinct CDR3 sequences, under 20% seen once. The sample was also reused in another study, on T cells in Graves' hyperthyroidism and ophthalmopathy.

The sample was peripheral blood mononuclear cells (PBMCs), taken at new diagnosis, from a patient treated with antithyroid drugs. These receptors all come from a woman aged 30 to 39 with Graves disease.

This clonotype was seen at least ten times. One end of the junction fails to match germline, which may point to a read error. The chain links TRBV5-1 to TRBJ2-3, with D tentatively TRBD2 (5 bases). This CDR3 has 16 amino acids. Looked up from germline, CDR1 is SGHRS and CDR2 is YFSETQ. Written as DNA, the CDR3 is TGTGCCAGCAGCCCCCCGGGTCCTCTAGCCACAGATACGCAGTATTTT. It yields the protein CASSPPGPLATDTQYF. The entire variable domain, with the rest obtained from reference TRBV5-1 and TRBJ2-3, is as follows: KAGVTQTPRYLIKTRGQQVTLSCSPISGHRSVSWYQQTPGQGLQFLFEYFSETQRNKGNFPGRFSGRQFSNSRSEMNVSTLELGDSALYLCASSPPGPLATDTQYFGPGTRLTVL.

This clonotype was counted at least ten times. This rearrangement joins TRBV11-2 to TRBJ2-3; D is perhaps TRBD1 (6 bases). The V end was cut by 4 bases, the J end by 1 base, with 15 bases between. CDR1 and CDR2 from the germline V gene are SGHAT and FQNNGV. This CDR3 is built from 16 residues. The CDR3 protein is CASSYSGTSRTDTQYF. Written as DNA, the CDR3 is TGTGCCAGCAGCTACTCCGGGACATCTCGCACAGATACGCAGTATTTT.

To note about this clonotype: A far larger clone differs by one base, so this is likely a read error. The chain carries TRBV12-3 or TRBV12-4 and TRBJ1-5, with 7 bases fitting TRBD1. The CDR3 loop spans 15 amino acids. DNA for the CDR3: TGTGCCGGCAGAGGGGGGACAGATAGCAATCAGCCCCAGCATTTT. Translating gives CAGRGGTDSNQPQHF.

This clonotype was detected ten times or more. The J gene is TRBJ2-5, the V gene TRBV29-1; 8 bases are shared with TRBD2. Germline V gene sequence: CDR1 SQVTM, CDR2 ANQGSEA. The CDR3 is made up of 17 amino acids. The V and J ends lost 1 base and 2 bases, in that order; junction bases with no gene match: 12. This CDR3 is CSVEVLRGASRQETQYF. The CDR3 nucleotides read TGCAGCGTTGAAGTTTTGCGGGGGGCAAGTCGTCAAGAGACCCAGTACTTC.

This clonotype appeared many times. This sequence joins TRBV7-2 and TRBJ2-2, with 10 bases matching TRBD2. Trimming removed 10 bases from V and 6 bases from J; junction bases left unmatched: 8. This CDR3 contains 14 residues. Germline values: CDR1 SGHTA, CDR2 FQGNSA. For the CDR3, the DNA is TGTGCCACCCAGCGGGGGGGATCCGCCGGGGAGCTGTTTTTT. Amino acids: CATQRGGSAGELFF.

This clonotype was picked up many times. The chain links TRBV6-5 to TRBJ1-5, with no clear D. Trimming removed 3 bases from V and 1 base from J, with 7 bases in between. Germline V gives CDR1 MNHEY, CDR2 SVGAGI. The CDR3 length is 14 residues. The CDR3 region has the DNA TGTGCCAGCAGTTATTCTTACAGCAATCAGCCCCAGCATTTT. Protein sequence: CASSYSYSNQPQHF.

Worth noting for this clonotype: This may be a read error: a much more frequent sequence differs by one nucleotide. CDR3 loop: CASSFWTSGPLF. CDR3 nucleotides: TGTGCCAGCAGTTTTTGGACTAGCGGGCCGCTTTTT. The chain carries TRBV12-3 or TRBV12-4 and TRBJ2-2; 11 bases match TRBD2. CDR3 length equals 12 residues.

This clonotype was counted ten times or more. The chain combines TRBV12-3 or TRBV12-4 with TRBJ1-6; the match to TRBD1 covers 8 bases. The J segment lost 11 bases and the V segment lost 6 bases, leaving 9 bases of the junction unmatched. The CDR3 has 14 amino acids. This chain's CDR3 is CASSLTGGFTPLHF. CDR3 DNA: TGTGCCAGCAGCCTAACAGGGGGGTTTACACCCCTCCACTTT.

The gene calls are TRBV5-5 and TRBJ1-2, with D perhaps matching TRBD1 (5 bases). The V end was cut by 4 bases, the J end by 7 bases, with 14 bases between. The CDR3 length is 13 residues. Germline values: CDR1 SGHKS, CDR2 YYEKEE (reference sequence). This CDR3 reads CASSGIRGVGYTF. CDR3 sequence (DNA): TGTGCCAGCAGCGGGATACGGGGCGTTGGCTACACCTTC.

The chain employs TRBV7-9 and TRBJ2-7; the match to TRBD1 covers 9 bases. V gave up 6 bases and J gave up 2 bases; unmatched junction bases: 5. CDR3 length equals 14 residues. In germline, CDR1 is SEHNR, CDR2 FQNEAQ (reference sequence). CDR3 region: CASSSGDRAYEQYF. The CDR3 DNA is TGTGCCAGCAGTTCGGGGGACAGGGCCTACGAGCAGTACTTC.

The table lists this clonotype with a few counts. CDR3 DNA sequence: TGTGCCAGTAGTCGGGGGGACACCATATATTTT. It encodes CASSRGDTIYF. This chain links TRBV19 with TRBJ1-3; possible D gene TRBD1, 5 bases. Trimming cost V 5 bases and J 8 bases, with 7 bases left between them. CDR1 and CDR2 from the germline V gene are LNHDA and SQIVND (reference sequence). The CDR3 has 11 amino acids.

The sample holds many counts of this clonotype. This rearrangement joins TRBV5-1 to TRBJ1-1; D remains ambiguous. The CDR3 is 16 amino acids. Trimming cost V 0 bases and J 6 bases, with 18 bases left between them. CDR1 and CDR2 from the germline V gene are SGHRS and YFSETQ. CDR3 nucleotides: TGCGCCAGCAGCTTGGGCTGGTACAGTGAGAGCGCTGAAGCTTTCTTT. Its translation: CASSLGWYSESAEAFF.